Here is one T cell receptor (beta chain) with its context. Its antigen target is currently unknown. Base-call qualities are not available, and no considerably larger clone is one nucleotide away. The time point label here, explained by the study, means: before S. Paratyphi A challenge (baseline). Over time, circulating MAIT cell TCRbeta repertoires were profiled in about six volunteers who came down with enteric fever following controlled oral challenge with live Salmonella Paratyphi A. MAIT cell samples were contributed by each diagnosed volunteer at pre-infection, mid-infection and post-infection timepoints. A diagnosis of enteric fever was based on Paratyphi A bacteremia and/or a persistent fever above 38 degrees C that lasted longer than 12 hours. Challenged volunteers were diagnosed with infection between day 4 and day 7 after challenge. For RNA extraction, between 5,000 and 10,000 MAIT cells from each sample were sorted straight into RNAqueous-Micro lysis buffer. Lymphoprep gradient centrifugation was used to isolate peripheral blood mononuclear cells from blood samples and leukocyte cones. Cells were sorted on either a BD FACSAria Fusion or a BD FACSAria III sorter.

Libraries were built with 5' RACE. TCRbeta was amplified by two rounds of PCR with Phusion High-Fidelity polymerase, and sample-specific barcodes were added in the primers. Template-switch cDNA synthesis with SMARTScribe reverse transcriptase and a TRBC-specific primer was used to generate TCRbeta libraries. After barcoding, samples were pooled and then prepared using the NEBNext Ultra DNA Library Prep Kit for Illumina. Sequencing of libraries was performed on an Illumina MiSeq with the MiSeq reagent kit v2, 300 cycles. As for how the authors treated the data: Reads were demultiplexed by barcode with Jemultiplexer and were aligned with MiTCR using default parameters. VDJtools filtered out non-functional sequences; clonotypes were defined by amino acid sequence, with frequencies based on assigned sequence reads. In the clonal space homeostasis analysis, clonotypes were grouped by frequency into over-represented (0.05-1), large, medium and small bins. The public reads were quality trimmed at Q25 with fastp and then assembled into clones with MiXCR by TCRdb, keeping productive beta chains. Records with the same CDR3 protein are collapsed into one entry carrying the most frequent genes and DNA. TCRdb's processing, not the study's, gives the V and J calls here. The sample table holds over 600 distinct CDR3 sequences, of which 30% were seen once. The ten largest clones add up to roughly 24% of the sample.

This record belongs to a study of MAIT cells during Salmonella Paratyphi A infection (dated by TCRdb to the late 2010s). Concerning the study at large: Adult volunteers aged 18 to 60 swallowed one dose of 1-5x10^3 CFU of S. Paratyphi A strain NVGH308. Ciprofloxacin 500 mg twice daily for 14 days, starting at diagnosis, was given to diagnosed volunteers.

Broader findings and caveats from the paper: Diagnosed volunteers showed more expansion or contraction among top five MAIT clonotypes than healthy controls (around 0.57 versus 0.12), suggesting infection-driven repertoire reshaping. The availability of volunteer samples limited the sample sizes, but these sizes were considered adequate to detect differences between groups. The space taken up by over-represented MAIT clonotypes dropped significantly from baseline to mid-infection (around 0.15 to 0.10), while post-infection showed no significant difference.

The material was MAIT cells from blood, obtained at the first sampling point of the challenge study. The clonotype was recovered from a person between 18 and 75 years old who was deliberately infected with Salmonella Paratyphi A in a paratyphoid fever challenge study.

The CDR3 region: CASSLMAPHQPQHF. The nucleotide sequence is TGTGCCAGCAGTTTAATGGCCCCCCATCAGCCCCAGCATTTT. Recombination connected TRBV28 to TRBJ1-5; the D segment cannot be called with confidence. From cysteine to phenylalanine, the CDR3 is 14 amino acids long. The entry retains the CDR3 DNA only, 42 bases that are in frame from base 1. V is cut by 2 bases and J by 5 bases, and the space between the germline ends is 10 bases. CDR1 and CDR2 (MDHEN, SYDVKM) derive from the germline V gene.